The present entry profiles one T cell receptor (beta chain) with its context. Its specificity is unknown. CDR3 length: 15 residues. CDR1 and CDR2 (germline): SGHRS, YFSETQ. The ends lost 0 bases at V and 3 bases at J; junction bases unmatched: 3. PCR involved 60 Vbeta and 13 Jbeta primers. Repertoires were generated with immunoSEQ multiplex PCR, while TCRdb's copy carries only in-frame clones and drops some. The sample data list about 140,000 clones. These data belong to a study of cytomegalovirus exposure and HLA in healthy donors. Findings of the study overall: Accounts indicate the classifier identified cytomegalovirus status with strong specificity and sensitivity.

The receptor comes from a young woman in good health and CMV-seronegative. Sequences were obtained from PBMCs. The genes are TRBV5-1 and TRBJ1-3, with 7 bases fitting TRBD1. CDR3 bases: TGCGCCAGCAGCTTGGCAGGGGGAGATGGAAACACCATATATTTT. Translated: CASSLAGGDGNTIYF.